Following are 15 T cell receptor beta chains from one sample sequenced in a study of CD8 T cells in Susac syndrome. An amount of RNA that ranged from roughly 0.45 to 1 ug was reverse transcribed with random hexamers. TCRdb independently ran MiXCR on the immunoSEQ multiplex PCR reads; one entry per CDR3 protein. The sample carries over 150,000 distinct CDR3 sequences, around 93% recorded once. Sequences were obtained from CD4+ T cells from PBMCs. The source is a human donor with multiple sclerosis.

The CDR3 reads CASSLTVNTGELFF. In DNA, the CDR3 is TGTGCCAGCAGCTTGACCGTTAACACCGGGGAGCTGTTTTTT. The chain uses TRBV2 and TRBJ2-2; no firm D call. Germline CDR1 and CDR2: SNHLY and FYNNEI. Trimming removed 6 bases at V and 2 bases at J, with 10 bases between. The CDR3 runs to 14 residues. Full variable domain (outside the CDR3, taken from reference TRBV2 and TRBJ2-2): EPEVTQTPSHQVTQMGQEVILRCVPISNHLYFYWYRQILGQKVEFLVSFYNNEISEKSEIFDDQFSVERPDGSNFTLKIRSTKLEDSAMYFCASSLTVNTGELFFGEGSRLTVL.

V is TRBV20-1 and J is TRBJ1-3; unclear D gene. The length of the CDR3 is 14 residues. Trimming took 5 bases from V and 0 from J, leaving 11 bases between them. Germline assignment: CDR1 DFQATT and CDR2 SNEGSKA (reference sequence). The CDR3 loop reads CSAVRPDSGNTIYF. The CDR3 DNA sequence: TGCAGTGCTGTTCGGCCCGACTCTGGAAACACCATATATTTT.

The chain couples TRBV4-1 to TRBJ2-2, with D hard to call. Germline V gene lookup returns CDR1 MGHRA and CDR2 YSYEKL. Trimming pared 0 bases from V and 1 base from J, leaving 9 bases between. The CDR3 spans 16 residues. The CDR3 region has the DNA TGCGCCAGCAGCCAAGAGGGCCGGGTGAACACCGGGGAGCTGTTTTTT. Translating it yields CASSQEGRVNTGELFF.

The chain employs TRBV24-1 and TRBJ2-3, with a possible D match to TRBD2 (6 bases). V lost 9 bases, J lost 0 bases, and 9 bases lay in between. CDR3 length: 13 amino acids. Germline V CDR1 and CDR2: KGHDR, SFDVKD. CDR3 DNA: TGTGCCACCGGCGGGGAGAGCACAGATACGCAGTATTTT. Protein: CATGGESTDTQYF.

The rearrangement joins TRBV5-1 to TRBJ2-6; D gene ambiguous. Trimming took off 6 bases at V and 2 bases at J, with 24 bases between the two ends. The CDR3 has 19 residues. Germline V gene sequence: CDR1 SGHRS, CDR2 YFSETQ. CDR3 sequence reads: CASNSLQGMAGAGANVLTF. The CDR3 DNA sequence: TGCGCCAGCAACTCCCTCCAAGGGATGGCCGGAGCTGGGGCCAACGTCCTGACTTTC.

The DNA for the CDR3 is TGTGCCAGCTCGGAGGACAGACTCTCCTACGAGCAGTACTTC. The encoded protein is CASSEDRLSYEQYF. The V call is TRBV18, the J call TRBJ2-7, with TRBD1 as a possible D gene (6 bases). Trimming pared 6 bases from V and 0 bases from J, leaving 12 bases between. Germline V gives CDR1 KGHSH, CDR2 LQKENI. The CDR3 totals 14 residues.

The chain has TRBV3-1 and TRBJ1-5; no firm D call. Germline V gene sequence: CDR1 LGHDT, CDR2 YNNKEL (reference sequence). CDR3 length: 14 residues. Trimming stripped 3 bases from V and 0 bases from J, with 6 bases between. The CDR3 reads CASSHTSSNQPQHF. The CDR3 DNA sequence: TGTGCCAGCAGCCACACGTCTAGCAATCAGCCCCAGCATTTT.

The genes are TRBV11-2 and TRBJ1-2, with no clear D. V gave up 6 bases and J gave up 7 bases, with 18 bases separating them. The CDR3 spans 14 residues. The V gene's germline CDR1 is SGHAT and CDR2 FQNNGV. The DNA of the CDR3 is TGTGCCAGCAGGCAGTCCGGGCGGGTCCTTGGCTACACCTTC. Its translation is CASRQSGRVLGYTF.

V and J are TRBV24-1 and TRBJ2-5, with 8 bases fitting TRBD2. The CDR3 is made up of 16 amino acids. The V gene's germline CDR1 is KGHDR and CDR2 SFDVKD. V trimming: 1 base; J trimming: 2 bases; junction bases outside the gene matches: 5. The DNA for the CDR3 is TGTGCCACCAGTGATTTCGGGACTAGTGTTCAAGAGACCCAGTACTTC. It specifies CATSDFGTSVQETQYF.

This chain links TRBV6-5 with TRBJ1-2, with 7 bases identical to TRBD1. Trimming at V came to 6 bases and at J to 6 bases, leaving 7 bases not matched to a gene. This CDR3 has 13 amino acids. From germline, CDR1 is MNHEY and CDR2 SVGAGI. The CDR3 protein is CASRKRQGHGYTF. CDR3 coding DNA: TGTGCCAGCAGGAAAAGACAGGGTCATGGCTACACCTTC.

V gene TRBV7-3 combines with J gene TRBJ2-5, with D unclear. The germline V gene encodes CDR1 SGHTA and CDR2 FQGTGA. The ends were cut back, 5 bases at V and 5 bases at J, with 12 bases in the middle. The CDR3 has 13 residues. The CDR3 bases are TGTGCCAGCAGCCAGCAGGTGCGGGAGACCCAGTACTTC. It yields the protein CASSQQVRETQYF.

The J gene is TRBJ2-1, the V gene TRBV12-3 or TRBV12-4; unclear D gene. Between the trimmed V and J ends, which lost 8 bases and 9 bases, there was a span of 8 bases. This CDR3 spans 10 amino acids. The CDR3 DNA reads as TGTGCCAGCGGACGATCTGAGCAGTTCTTC. Translation gives CASGRSEQFF.

This clonotype was seen once. V gene TRBV7-2 combines with J gene TRBJ2-1, with TRBD2 identical over 8 bases. This CDR3 spans 15 amino acids. V trimming: 1 base; J trimming: 7 bases; junction bases outside the gene matches: 6. Germline assignment: CDR1 SGHTA and CDR2 FQGNSA. CDR3 amino acids: CASSLVREGWNEQFF. The CDR3 DNA reads as TGTGCCAGCAGCTTAGTTCGGGAGGGTTGGAATGAGCAGTTCTTC.

The chain employs TRBV5-4 and TRBJ2-3; 9 nucleotides align to TRBD2. The length of the CDR3 is 16 residues. V lost 4 bases and J lost 6; bases outside the gene matches: 12. Germline values: CDR1 SGHNT, CDR2 YYREEE (reference sequence). In DNA form, the CDR3 reads TGTGCCAGCAGCCCCCCTGGTAGCGGGAGTGGGGATACGCAGTATTTT. Translated: CASSPPGSGSGDTQYF.

The CDR3 sequence: CAIVAGGGEQYF. CDR3 sequence (DNA): TGTGCCATCGTGGCAGGGGGAGGTGAGCAGTACTTC. The V and J genes are TRBV10-3 and TRBJ2-7; D might be TRBD1 (7 bases). V dropped 8 bases and J dropped 7 bases, with 15 bases sitting between them. CDR3 size: 12 residues. Germline V lookup: CDR1 ENHRY, CDR2 SYGVKD.